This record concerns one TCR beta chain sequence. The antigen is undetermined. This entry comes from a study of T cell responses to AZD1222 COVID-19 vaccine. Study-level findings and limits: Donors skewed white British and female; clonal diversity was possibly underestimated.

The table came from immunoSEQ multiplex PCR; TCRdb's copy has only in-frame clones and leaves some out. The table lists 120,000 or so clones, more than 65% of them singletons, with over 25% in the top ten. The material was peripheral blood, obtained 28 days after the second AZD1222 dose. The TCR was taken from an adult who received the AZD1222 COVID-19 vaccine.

The CDR3 region is CASSVVLESRGEQYF. Here the CDR3 DNA reads TGTGCCAGCAGCGTCGTGTTAGAGTCTCGGGGCGAGCAGTACTTC. This rearrangement joins TRBV6-5 to TRBJ2-7; D possibly corresponds to TRBD2 (5 bases). Germline V gene data show CDR1 as MNHEY and CDR2 as SVGAGI. This CDR3 has 15 amino acids. Trimming took 6 bases from V and 6 from J, leaving 21 bases between them.